This TCR beta chain originates from a study of T cells after yellow fever vaccination. Study-level results: From the bulk population, abundant clonotypes could contaminate and appear within FACS-sorted repertoires.

On this clonotype: Its antigen is currently unknown.

MiXCR, run by TCRdb on the 5' RACE reads, gives a single entry per CDR3 protein. The sample has roughly 250,000 distinct CDR3 sequences; about an eighth are singletons. The CDR3 extends over 14 amino acids. CDR1 SGHTA and CDR2 FQGNSA come from the germline V gene. Between the trimmed V and J ends, which lost 1 base and 8 bases, there was a span of 12 bases. The clonotype originates from a man aged 25-45 years who received the YFV17D yellow fever vaccine. The sample was CD4+ T cells sorted from PBMCs, taken 45 days after the yellow fever booster vaccination. This chain links TRBV7-2 with TRBJ2-1; the D is unclear. The CDR3 nucleotides read TGTGCCAGCAGCTTAGGGGCTACATGGGATGAGCAGTTCTTC. Residues: CASSLGATWDEQFF.